This T cell receptor (gamma chain) derives from a study of gamma-delta chains in newborns, infants, children. Study-wide background: Polyclonal expansion of innate γδ T cells after birth follows microbial exposure.

TCRdb re-processed the reads using CATT. The table lists around 210 gamma-chain clones, over 85% of them singletons. This clone was detected only once. Per germline, CDR1 GITISATS and CDR2 ISYDGTV (reference sequence). The CDR3 has 15 amino acids. The sequencing used blood, collected at baseline. For the V gene the call is TRGV9; the J gene has no call. This clonotype was obtained from a child who was a newborn, infant or young child, either healthy, febrile or measles-vaccinated (not recorded which). This table probably holds off-target reads from a library built for another chain. For the CDR3, the DNA is TGTGCCTGTGACGTACTGGGGGATTTGACAGCACAACTCTTCTTT. It is translated as CACDVLGDLTAQLFF.